Listed here is a single T cell receptor (beta chain). Its specificity is not known. Profiling relied on immunoSEQ multiplex PCR, and the TCRdb table lists in-frame clones only, not all of them. The table records approximately 110,000 clones, about 90% of them present only once. These data belong to a study of T cell responses to AZD1222 COVID-19 vaccine. The overall study: Combined were second doses at about 4 or about 12 weeks.

Study outcomes and limitations: Spike-specific TCR repertoires showed rising breadth and depth after two AZD1222 doses. Among those given AZD1222, only six or seven were seropositive at baseline.

The CDR3 runs 14 residues. V lost 4 bases and J lost 0, with 10 bases in between. CDR1 is SGHNT and CDR2 is YYREEE in the germline V gene (reference sequence). The sample in question was peripheral blood, obtained on day 0 of AZD1222 vaccination. The origin of this receptor is an adult in good health. The rearrangement uses TRBV5-4 and TRBJ1-2; weak D call: TRBD1 (5 bases). The CDR3 nucleotides are TGTGCCAGCAGCCGGGGGGATTCTAACTATGGCTACACCTTC. Translated, it gives CASSRGDSNYGYTF.